These T cell receptor beta chains were read from a single sample in a study of post-analysis software for immune sequencing data. MiXCR, run by TCRdb on the PCR reads, gives a single entry per CDR3 protein. The sample consists of approximately 440,000 distinct CDR3 sequences, approximately 46% of them appearing once. The sample was blood. The receptors derive from a girl between 5 and 17 years old with multiple sclerosis. Both conserved end residues are part of each CDR3. The order of the fields is V gene, J gene, clone size, D gene, CDR3 DNA, CDR3 protein. D genes are given only for firm matches. Expanded clones are given a class, and other clones once, few, many or no size at all.

>TRBV5-1|TRBJ2-7|-|TRBD1
TGCGCCAGCAGCTTGGTGCAGGGGGTCGACGAGCAGTACTTC
CASSLVQGVDEQYF
>TRBV7-6|TRBJ2-3|few|TRBD2
TGTGCCAGCAGCGCAGGGGGACTAGCGGACCTTGGCCGGTATTTT
CASSAGGLADLGRYF
>TRBV5-1|TRBJ2-5|few|TRBD2
TGCGCCAGCAATAGCGGGAGCCACGAGACCCAGTACTTC
CASNSGSHETQYF
>TRBV7-2|TRBJ2-1|-|TRBD2
TGTGCCAGCAGCCTGGGACTACACTCCTACAATGAGCAGTTCTTC
CASSLGLHSYNEQFF
>TRBV29-1|TRBJ2-1|many|TRBD1
TGCAGCGTTTCCGGGACAGGGGGACGGAATGAGCAGTTCTTC
CSVSGTGGRNEQFF
>TRBV20-1|TRBJ2-3|many|-
TGCAGTGCACAGCCAGCGGACGGAAACGCAGATACGCAGTATTTT
CSAQPADGNADTQYF
>TRBV20-1|TRBJ2-3|few|-
TGCAGTGCTAGAGATGCCCGTTCAGATACGCAGTATTTT
CSARDARSDTQYF
>TRBV5-5|TRBJ2-2|-|TRBD2
TGTGCCAGCAGCTCATGGACTAGCGGGAGGGCCGGAGGCGGGGAGCTGTTTTTT
CASSSWTSGRAGGGELFF
>TRBV9|TRBJ1-2|few|-
TGTGCCAGCAGCGTAGCACCGATCCCTGGGAGCTATGGCTACACCTTC
CASSVAPIPGSYGYTF
>TRBV4-1|TRBJ2-7|once|-
TGCGCCAGCAGCCGGGGTTATAGGGAGCAGTACTTC
CASSRGYREQYF
>TRBV5-8|TRBJ2-7|many|-
TGTGCCAGCAGCGGGGGCTCCTACGAGCAGTACTTC
CASSGGSYEQYF